This T cell receptor beta chain was documented in a study of OX40 agonist ivuxolimab in advanced cancers. Whole-study context: Those treated in dose escalation had hepatocellular carcinoma, melanoma, renal cell cancer or head and neck cancer. Under the entry rules, prior anti-PD-1, anti-PD-L1 or anti-CTLA-4 therapy was allowed, and more than 35% had some.

V lost 4 bases, J lost 4 bases, and 15 bases lay in between. Germline CDR1 is SGDLS and CDR2 is YYNGEE. This CDR3 region has 14 residues. Study-level results: The study found that CD8+ T cells averaged more expanded clones than CD4+.

On this clone itself: The antigen remains undetermined.

The table came from immunoSEQ multiplex PCR; TCRdb's copy has only in-frame clones and leaves some out. The repertoire holds around 60,000 clones, with approximately 82% as singletons. Patients were ruled out by autoimmune disease history or systemic immunosuppression. The sequences come from CD4+ or CD8+ T cells sorted from blood, collected in a trial of the OX40 agonist ivuxolimab. This chain joins TRBV9 and TRBJ2-7, with a possible D match to TRBD1 (7 bases). This clonotype originated in an adult with an advanced solid tumor such as melanoma, head and neck, liver or kidney cancer. In DNA, the CDR3 is TGTGCCAGCAGCTTACAGACAGGGACTTACGAGCAGTACTTC. This codes for CASSLQTGTYEQYF.